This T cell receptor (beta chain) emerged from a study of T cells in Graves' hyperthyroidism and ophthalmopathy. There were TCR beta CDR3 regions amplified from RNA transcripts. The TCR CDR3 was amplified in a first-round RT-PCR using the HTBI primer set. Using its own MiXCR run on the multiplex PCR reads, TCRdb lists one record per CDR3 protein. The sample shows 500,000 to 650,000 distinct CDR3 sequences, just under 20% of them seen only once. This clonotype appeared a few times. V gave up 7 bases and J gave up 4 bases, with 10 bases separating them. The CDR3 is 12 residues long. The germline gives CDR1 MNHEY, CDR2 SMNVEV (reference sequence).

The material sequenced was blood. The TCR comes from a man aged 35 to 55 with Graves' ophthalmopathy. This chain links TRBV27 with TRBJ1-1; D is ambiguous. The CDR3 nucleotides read TGTGCCAGCATCGCGAAGGGCACTGAAGCTTTCTTT. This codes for CASIAKGTEAFF.